These 14 T cell receptor beta chains originate from one sample sequenced in a study of cytomegalovirus exposure and HLA in healthy donors. 13 Jbeta primers and 60 Vbeta primers were used for the PCR. Some clones are missing from TCRdb's copy, which holds only in-frame ones; the method was immunoSEQ multiplex PCR. The sample carries 120,000 or so clones, over 65% recorded once. Specimen: PBMCs. All receptors derive from a woman aged 45-60 years in good health and CMV-seropositive.

Written as DNA, the CDR3 is TGTGCTAGTGCCAGGGACATGTCTGAAGCTTTCTTT. Encoded protein: CASARDMSEAFF. The genes are TRBV12-5 and TRBJ1-1; maybe TRBD1 (6 bases). The CDR3 contains 12 residues. V was trimmed by 7 bases and J by 6 bases, leaving 12 bases between them. Germline V gene data show CDR1 as LGHNT and CDR2 as FRNRAP.

The chain combines TRBV7-7 with TRBJ2-3; D is undetermined. CDR1 is SSHAT, CDR2 FNYEAQ, per germline (reference sequence). The CDR3 is 13 residues long. V gave up 2 bases and J gave up 6 bases, with 9 bases separating them. The CDR3 nucleotides are TGTGCCAGCAGCTTAATGGCACAGGATACGCAGTATTTT. It translates to CASSLMAQDTQYF.

The V and J genes are TRBV6-1 and TRBJ2-5; 8 bases are a match to TRBD2. The CDR3 is 13 residues long. Germline CDR1 is MNHNS and CDR2 is SASEGT. J lost 2 bases, V lost 10 bases, and 6 bases had no gene match. CDR3 protein: CATLPGGQETQYF. CDR3 coding DNA: TGTGCCACCCTTCCGGGGGGGCAAGAGACCCAGTACTTC.

The chain recombines TRBV5-4 with TRBJ1-2; weak D call: TRBD1 (5 bases). Germline V CDR1 and CDR2: SGHNT, YYREEE (reference sequence). V gave up 0 bases and J gave up 8 bases, with 11 bases separating them. CDR3 length equals 13 residues. The CDR3 nucleotides are TGTGCCAGCAGCTTGGTTCAGGGAGGGGGCTACACCTTC. As protein: CASSLVQGGGYTF.

The V call is TRBV29-1, the J call TRBJ2-7; TRBD1 might be the D (6 bases). Germline V gives CDR1 SQVTM, CDR2 ANQGSEA. This CDR3 has 14 amino acids. Trimming left V 2 bases short and J 3 bases short, with 14 bases between. The CDR3 region is CSVETQGKDYEQYF. The CDR3 DNA follows: TGCAGCGTTGAAACCCAGGGGAAAGACTACGAGCAGTACTTC.

Notes on this clone: Within the sample, other DNA sequences also encode this same CDR3. The rearrangement links TRBV7-9 to TRBJ1-5, with no clear D. V was clipped by 2 bases and J by 5 bases, with 4 bases between them. CDR3 size: 12 residues. Per germline, CDR1 SEHNR and CDR2 FQNEAQ (reference sequence). The CDR3 nucleotides read TGTGCCAGCAGCTTACCAGATCAGCCCCAGCATTTT. Its protein product is CASSLPDQPQHF.

The chain employs TRBV9 and TRBJ2-7; 10 positions match TRBD2. The germline CDR1 and CDR2 sequences are SGDLS and YYNGEE. The CDR3 loop spans 15 amino acids. V shed 4 bases, J shed 2 bases, and the junction held 6 bases outside the gene matches. DNA for the CDR3: TGTGCCAGCAGCCCCGGACTAGCGGAAACCTACGAGCAGTACTTC. Its translation is CASSPGLAETYEQYF.

V gene TRBV5-1 combines with J gene TRBJ1-4; 7 nucleotides match TRBD1. Germline CDR1 SGHRS, CDR2 YFSETQ. The length of the CDR3 is 14 residues. With 2 bases clipped from V and 5 bases from J, the junction kept 3 bases outside the gene matches. The CDR3 spells CASSFGQENEKLFF. DNA of the CDR3: TGCGCCAGCAGCTTTGGACAGGAGAATGAAAAACTGTTTTTT.

This clone has just a few counts. The chain recombines TRBV2 with TRBJ2-7; perhaps TRBD2 as D (5 bases). This CDR3 has 13 amino acids. Germline V gene lookup returns CDR1 SNHLY and CDR2 FYNNEI. V was cut by 3 bases and J by 3 bases, with 9 bases left in between. In DNA form, the CDR3 reads TGTGCCAGCAGTGATCTCGGGGACTACGAGCAGTACTTC. Translating gives CASSDLGDYEQYF.

The chain recombines TRBV7-2 with TRBJ1-4, with a tentative D call TRBD1 (6 bases). From germline, CDR1 is SGHTA and CDR2 FQGNSA. The CDR3 consists of 14 residues. V lost 5 bases, J lost 8 bases, and 15 bases lay in between. CDR3 protein: CASSKGGAEEKLFF. CDR3 in DNA: TGTGCCAGCAGCAAAGGGGGGGCGGAGGAAAAACTGTTTTTT.

The chain joins TRBV28 to TRBJ1-5; 12 nucleotides match TRBD1. The germline gives CDR1 MDHEN, CDR2 SYDVKM. Losses at the gene ends were 8 bases for V and 2 bases for J; bases not matched to a gene: 7. The length of the CDR3 is 16 residues. DNA for the CDR3: TGTGCCAGCTCGGGACAGGGGGCTATGGGCAATCAGCCCCAGCATTTT. Translating it yields CASSGQGAMGNQPQHF.

This clone was detected a few times. The chain joins TRBV28 to TRBJ1-1; TRBD1 agrees at 9 bases. Looked up from germline, CDR1 is MDHEN and CDR2 is SYDVKM. This CDR3 contains 17 residues. The junction had 11 bases not matched to a gene; V was cut back by 6 bases and J by 0 bases. CDR3 sequence reads: CASRPGTGISMNTEAFF. The CDR3 DNA follows: TGTGCCAGCAGACCAGGGACAGGGATCAGTATGAACACTGAAGCTTTCTTT.

This clone was seen a handful of times. The chain carries TRBV4-3 and TRBJ2-3, with D hard to call. Germline assignment: CDR1 LGHNA and CDR2 YSLEER. CDR3 length: 17 residues. Trimming removed 1 base at V and 6 bases at J, with 20 bases between. Written as DNA, the CDR3 is TGCGCCAGCAGCCAAGTAGTAAAGCACCGGGTTGGGGATACGCAGTATTTT. It codes for CASSQVVKHRVGDTQYF.

The genes are TRBV21-1 and TRBJ1-2. TRBV21-1 is shown as a pseudogene. This CDR3 is 11 amino acids long. CDR3 protein: CARSPRYGYTF. The CDR3 coding sequence is TGTGCCAGGAGCCCTAGGTATGGCTACACCTTC.